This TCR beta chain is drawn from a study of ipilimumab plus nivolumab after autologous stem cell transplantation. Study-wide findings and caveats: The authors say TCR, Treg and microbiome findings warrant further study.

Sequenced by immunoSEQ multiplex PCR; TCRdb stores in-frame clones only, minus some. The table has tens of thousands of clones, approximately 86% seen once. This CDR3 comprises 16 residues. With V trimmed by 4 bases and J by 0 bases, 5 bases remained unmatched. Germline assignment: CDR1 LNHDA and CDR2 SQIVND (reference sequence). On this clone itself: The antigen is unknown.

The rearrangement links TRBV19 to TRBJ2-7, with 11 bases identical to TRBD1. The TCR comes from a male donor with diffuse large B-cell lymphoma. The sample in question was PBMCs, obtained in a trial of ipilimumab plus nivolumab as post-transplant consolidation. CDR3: CASSNRDRGISYEQYF. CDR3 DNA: TGTGCCAGTAGTAACCGGGACAGGGGGATCTCCTACGAGCAGTACTTC.